This TCR beta chain was recorded in a study of blood T cells in healthy people across ages. A J-beta primer mix and a sample-barcoded 5' primer were used in a second PCR of about 7 to 12 cycles. TCRdb ran MiXCR on the 5' RACE reads and lists one entry per CDR3 protein. The repertoire holds 850,000 to 1,300,000 distinct CDR3 sequences, with around 45% as singletons. In terms of origin and age, donors were healthy Caucasian individuals from Russia aged about 6 to 90. In this sample, this clonotype turned up many times. Its antigen is unidentified. The CDR3 is 14 amino acids. Germline CDR1 is MDHEN and CDR2 is SYDVKM. V lost 5 bases and J lost 4, with 15 bases in between. General study results and limits: Donors of long life had a larger count of naive CD4+ cells and greater diversity than aged donors. PBMCs went unsorted, and a conclusive naive versus antigen-experienced comparison was therefore prevented.

This chain joins TRBV28 and TRBJ2-7; D possibly matches TRBD1 or TRBD2 (5 bases each). The specimen was blood. This TCR was recovered from a woman aged 55-70 years in good health. CDR3 amino acids: CASSAAGTAYEQYF. CDR3 sequence (DNA): TGTGCCAGCAGTGCCGCCGGGACCGCGTACGAGCAGTACTTC.